Here is one T cell receptor beta chain with its context. Its target antigen remains unknown. It has no much larger one-base neighbor in the sample; base qualities were not kept. The ViraFEST assay stimulated PBMC with viral peptide pools and then used TCR sequencing to identify antigen-specific CD4+ T cell clonotypes by expansion. After less than 13 days of culture, CD4+ T cells were isolated with the EasySep CD4+ T cell isolation kit. The absence of prior SARS-CoV-2 infection in healthy vaccine recipients was confirmed by negative nucleocapsid antibodies before and after vaccination. Each well held 2 million to 2.5 million PBMC cultured in IMDM containing approximately 5.3% human AB serum, 8.5 to 10 IU/ml IL-2 and gentamicin, along with about 9.3 ug/ml peptides. On days 3 and 7, half of the culture medium was replaced with fresh IL-2-containing medium. Unless noted otherwise, every peptide stimulation condition was cultured in triplicate wells. Using Ficoll-Paque Plus gradient centrifugation, PBMC were separated from whole blood and then either used fresh or cryopreserved at -140C. Overlapping peptide pools spanned the spike proteins of SARS-CoV-2 and the common cold coronaviruses HCoV-NL63, HCoV-OC43 and HCoV-229E. Genomic DNA was extracted from cultured CD4+ T cells with the QIAamp micro DNA kit.

Library creation used the immunoSEQ multiplex PCR assay. DNA from the cultured and isolated CD4+ T cells underwent TCR beta CDR3 sequencing. On the study's bioinformatics: Non-productive TCR sequences were removed, reads were trimmed to the CDR3 region, and CDR3s of at least 7 amino acids were retained. The MANAFEST web app was used to pick out antigen-specific clonotypes by comparing their expansion in peptide wells with that in reference cultures. For clones to be considered positive, expansion at FDR<0.05 versus reference and all other wells, an odds ratio above 5, and a frequency above 0.1% in two replicate wells were required. Cross-reactive clonotypes were defined as significantly expanded in SARS-CoV-2 spike wells and in at least one common cold coronavirus spike condition. CDR3 similarity was assessed by Levenshtein distance with the stringdist R package, and unrooted trees were built with ape in R 3.6.1. The table was pulled from immuneACCESS by TCRdb, which kept in-frame rearrangements only. Such tables lose some clones; where checked, under half of the loss comes from unresolved V genes, and the rest has no known cause. The V and J calls and clone size come from that table; D and trimming were worked out from the DNA. For this sample there are about 43,000 clones; roughly 79% appear just once. The top ten hold approximately 11% of the sample.

This specimen belongs to a study of vaccination effects on CD4 cells after COVID-19 (dated 2022 in TCRdb). Background on the whole study: Two doses of either the BNT162b2 or the mRNA-1273 mRNA SARS-CoV-2 vaccine were administered to participants. SARS-CoV-2 spike-specific CD4+ TCR repertoires were compared before and after mRNA vaccination in COVID-19 convalescent patients and in infection-naive vaccine recipients. The full study included approximately nine COVID-19 convalescent patients and a few SARS-CoV-2-naive healthy vaccine recipients. Cultures from other donors in the study were sequenced using the Oncomine TCR Beta short-read assay on an Illumina iSeq 100.

Paper-wide results and their limitations: Limitations of the study were the small number of convalescent patients and the absence of early post-infection timepoints. Among healthy vaccine recipients, nearly all vaccine-induced clones were SARS-CoV-2 mono-reactive, and just 1 of 255 was cross-reactive with common cold coronaviruses. Both infection-induced and vaccine-induced clones contracted markedly at late post-vaccination timepoints, which is consistent with waning T cell responses.

The sequence derives from a human donor who received a COVID-19 vaccine. Sample: CD4+ T cells from PBMCs cultured with SARS-CoV-2 spike peptides, taken before COVID-19 vaccination. What the cell subset or site label conveys for this sample: SARS-CoV-2 spike overlapping peptide pool stimulation.

The bases are TGTGCCAGCAGTTCACAGGGACAGAATGAAAAACTGTTTTTT. It translates to CASSSQGQNEKLFF. The chain is made from TRBV28 and TRBJ1-4, with 7 bases in between that match TRBD1. Per the germline V gene, MDHEN is the CDR1 and SYDVKM is the CDR2. The CDR3 contains 14 residues, cysteine and phenylalanine counted. Solely the CDR3 DNA is kept, with 42 bases framed from the first base. The germline V end is reduced by 4 bases and the J end by 5 bases; junction bases left unmatched: 4.